This T cell receptor beta chain was observed in a study of somatic mutations in cytotoxic T cells in rheumatoid arthritis. Using immunoSEQ multiplex PCR, the repertoire was profiled, and TCRdb retains in-frame clones only, with some absent. This sample carries about 14,000 clones, around 74% of them seen once, and the ten largest clones take less than 20%. The sequence was collected from an adult with rheumatoid arthritis. Sequences were obtained from CD8+ T cells sorted from blood.

CDR3: CASSHFQASSYNSPLHF. The DNA of the CDR3 is TGCGCCAGCAGCCACTTTCAAGCGAGCTCCTATAATTCACCCCTCCACTTT. The chain couples TRBV4-1 to TRBJ1-6; no clear D gene. The ends were cut back, 3 bases at V and 0 bases at J, with 12 bases in the middle. This CDR3 region has 17 residues. Germline loops: CDR1 MGHRA, CDR2 YSYEKL.